Below, 11 T cell receptor beta chains from the same sample are listed, as sequenced in a study of T-cell memory formation after mild COVID-19. TCRdb fed the 5' RACE reads into MiXCR, producing one record per CDR3 protein. The table lists some 290,000 distinct CDR3 sequences, 15% to 20% of them singletons. What was sequenced was PBMCs or a T cell subset sorted from them (not recorded which). These receptors all stem from a man aged 18 to 29 who had mild COVID-19 (a few samples of this study predate the infection). Cell type and time point are not known.

The J gene is TRBJ2-3, the V gene TRBV20-1; D uncertain. V gave up 3 bases and J gave up 4 bases, with 8 bases separating them. The CDR3 covers 12 residues. Germline CDR1 and CDR2: DFQATT and SNEGSKA (reference sequence). CDR3 nucleotide sequence: TGCAGTGCTAGCCCCGAGGCAGATACGCAGTATTTT. This translates into CSASPEADTQYF.

This chain connects TRBV3-1 to TRBJ1-1; TRBD1 is a possible D gene (5 bases). Germline CDR1 and CDR2: LGHDT and YNNKEL (reference sequence). Trimming took 0 bases from V and 9 from J, leaving 11 bases between them. The CDR3 loop spans 13 amino acids. The CDR3 loop is CASSQEVPGQAFF. The CDR3 nucleotides are TGTGCCAGCAGCCAAGAGGTACCGGGACAAGCTTTCTTT.

J is TRBJ2-6 and V is TRBV6-5; D gene unclear. The CDR3 runs to 15 residues. Germline V gives CDR1 MNHEY, CDR2 SVGAGI. Trimming left V 8 bases short and J 4 bases short, with 15 bases between. The CDR3 DNA is TGTGCCAGCGGCCCAGGTAGTAAGGGGGCCAACGTCCTGACTTTC. Its protein product is CASGPGSKGANVLTF.

The V call is TRBV4-3, the J call TRBJ2-1; TRBD2 aligns across 10 bases. V was pared by 4 bases and J by 6 bases, with 6 bases of the junction left unmatched. The CDR3 covers 15 residues. Germline CDR1 LGHNA, CDR2 YSLEER. Here the CDR3 DNA reads TGCGCCAGCAGCCTTCAACTAGCGGGGCGCAATGAGCAGTTCTTC. The encoded protein is CASSLQLAGRNEQFF.

Ten or more counts support this clonotype. This sequence joins TRBV27 and TRBJ2-2; D is possibly TRBD2 (6 bases). CDR1 and CDR2 (germline): MNHEY, SMNVEV (reference sequence). The CDR3 runs to 14 residues. Trimming pared 3 bases from V and 4 bases from J, leaving 9 bases between. The CDR3 DNA reads TGTGCCAGCAGTTTCCCCGGGGGCACCGGGGAGCTGTTTTTT. It specifies CASSFPGGTGELFF.

This clonotype was counted only a few times. The gene calls are TRBV9 and TRBJ2-5; TRBD1 matches 9 bases. The CDR3 is made up of 16 amino acids. Trimming took 0 bases from V and 5 from J; bases not matched to a gene: 8. Germline V gene sequence: CDR1 SGDLS, CDR2 YYNGEE. The CDR3 loop reads CASSVAVTGGAETQYF. CDR3 DNA: TGTGCCAGCAGCGTAGCTGTAACAGGGGGCGCGGAGACCCAGTACTTC.

This chain joins TRBV5-1 and TRBJ1-2, with D unclear. Per germline, CDR1 SGHRS and CDR2 YFSETQ. V lost 1 base and J 6 bases, leaving 16 bases between the germline ends. This CDR3 comprises 15 residues. The CDR3 region has the DNA TGCGCCAGCAGCTTGCCGGGTGGACGGAGCCATGGCTACACCTTC. It codes for CASSLPGGRSHGYTF. Looking up the rest from reference TRBV5-1 and TRBJ1-2 gives the full variable domain: KAGVTQTPRYLIKTRGQQVTLSCSPISGHRSVSWYQQTPGQGLQFLFEYFSETQRNKGNFPGRFSGRQFSNSRSEMNVSTLELGDSALYLCASSLPGGRSHGYTFGSGTRLTVV.

This clonotype showed up just a few times. The J gene is TRBJ2-3, the V gene TRBV4-1, with unresolved D. The CDR3 totals 15 residues. V shed 1 base and J shed 0 bases, with 8 bases lying between them. CDR1 and CDR2 (germline): MGHRA, YSYEKL. The DNA of the CDR3 is TGCGCCAGCAGCCAAGTAGACGGGAGCACAGATACGCAGTATTTT. This gives the protein CASSQVDGSTDTQYF.

This clonotype has only a few counts. The chain links TRBV27 to TRBJ2-1; 10 nucleotides agree with TRBD2. With V trimmed by 6 bases and J by 0 bases, 5 bases remained unmatched. Germline V gene lookup returns CDR1 MNHEY and CDR2 SMNVEV (reference sequence). CDR3 length: 16 residues. The CDR3 loop is CASRMTSGYSYNEQFF. In DNA form, the CDR3 reads TGTGCCAGCAGAATGACTAGCGGGTACTCCTACAATGAGCAGTTCTTC.

On this clonotype: The germline gene is not matched at one end of the junction; a read error may be the cause. V is TRBV27 and J is TRBJ2-3, with 12 bases fitting TRBD2. The CDR3 length is 19 residues. CDR1 and CDR2 from the germline V gene are MNHEY and SMNVEV (reference sequence). CDR3 region: CASSLSTTSGGPGGDTQYF. The CDR3 coding sequence is TGTGCCAGCAGTCTATCTACGACTAGCGGGGGCCCGGGGGGAGATACGCAGTATTTT.

The V and J genes are TRBV7-9 and TRBJ2-3; 16 bases align to TRBD2. Germline lookup yields CDR1 SEHNR and CDR2 FQNEAQ (reference sequence). The J segment lost 11 bases and the V segment lost 5 bases, leaving 7 bases of the junction unmatched. CDR3 length: 15 amino acids. The CDR3: CASSRGTSGGAEQYF. The CDR3 DNA is TGTGCCAGCAGCCGAGGGACTAGCGGGGGGGCGGAGCAGTATTTT.